These 13 T cell receptor beta chains came from one sample sequenced in a study of CD8+CD57+ T cells in acquired aplastic anemia. Genomic DNA constituted the template upon which TCR beta VDJ and CDR3 profiling was performed. Each CDR3 protein is one row after TCRdb ran MiXCR on the reads. The sample lists around 200,000 distinct CDR3 sequences, about 44% seen once, with roughly 13% in the top ten. Previously, flow cytometry had revealed CD8+CD57+ cell expansion in the patients chosen for sequencing. Sequencing used sorted CD4+, CD8+, or CD8+CD57+ T cells (not recorded which) from PBMCs. The source is a human donor with aplastic anemia.

This clonotype was seen a handful of times. The chain has TRBV18 and TRBJ1-1; D is unclear. V lost 0 bases, J lost 1 base, and 9 bases lay in between. This CDR3 region has 15 residues. Per germline, CDR1 KGHSH and CDR2 LQKENI. In nucleotides, the CDR3 is TGTGCCAGCTCACCACCTGGACGGAGGAACACTGAAGCTTTCTTT. Translation gives CASSPPGRRNTEAFF. Full variable domain (missing parts from reference TRBV18 and TRBJ1-1): NAGVMQNPRHLVRRRGQEARLRCSPMKGHSHVYWYRQLPEEGLKFMVYLQKENIIDESGMPKERFSAEFPKEGPSILRIQQVVRGDSAAYFCASSPPGRRNTEAFFGQGTRLTVV.

This clonotype was recorded a few times. The chain is built from TRBV29-1 and TRBJ2-7; maybe TRBD2 (5 bases). The CDR3 spans 11 residues. From germline, CDR1 is SQVTM and CDR2 ANQGSEA. In DNA, the CDR3 is TGCAGTAGTACCTTGAGGGACGAGCAGTACTTC. Translating gives CSSTLRDEQYF.

The table lists this clonotype with many counts. The V and J genes are TRBV14 and TRBJ2-2; D remains unclear. V gave up 3 bases and J gave up 6 bases, with 5 bases separating them. This CDR3 spans 12 amino acids. The germline gives CDR1 SGHDN, CDR2 FVKESK. CDR3 residues: CASSQQSGELFF. The CDR3 region has the DNA TGTGCCAGCAGCCAGCAGTCCGGGGAGCTGTTTTTT.

The sample holds many counts of this clonotype. The chain links TRBV9 to TRBJ2-7; either TRBD1 or TRBD2 may supply D (5 bases each). Per the germline V gene, CDR1 is SGDLS and CDR2 is YYNGEE. The CDR3 is 17 residues long. V was shortened by 2 bases and J by 1 base, with 19 bases between the two germline ends. This chain's CDR3 is CASSVGVGGTFSYEQYF. CDR3 nucleotide sequence: TGTGCCAGCAGCGTGGGGGTTGGCGGAACGTTTTCCTACGAGCAGTACTTC.

The V gene is TRBV10-3, the J gene TRBJ2-1, with 8 positions matching TRBD2. V lost 6 bases to trimming and J lost 9 bases; unmatched junction nucleotides: 4. The germline V gene has CDR1 ENHRY and CDR2 SYGVKD. The CDR3 spans 12 residues. The CDR3 region has the DNA TGTGCCATCAGAGGACTAGCTATTGAGCAGTTCTTC. Protein sequence: CAIRGLAIEQFF.

The chain couples TRBV9 to TRBJ1-3; D perhaps matches TRBD1 (5 bases). Germline V gene lookup returns CDR1 SGDLS and CDR2 YYNGEE. This CDR3 has 14 residues. Trimming shortened V by 4 bases and J by 8 bases, and 16 bases separated the two germline ends. CDR3 DNA sequence: TGTGCCAGCAGCCGGGGGAATGTGGAAGACACCATATATTTT. Encoded protein: CASSRGNVEDTIYF.

V gene TRBV20-1 combines with J gene TRBJ2-1; TRBD2 might be the D (6 bases). Germline V CDR1 and CDR2: DFQATT, SNEGSKA (reference sequence). CDR3 length equals 15 residues. The germline V and J ends were trimmed by 1 base and 7 bases, with 17 bases remaining between them. CDR3 in DNA: TGCAGTGCTAGAGCCCTAAATTCCGGAGGGAATGAGCAGTTCTTC. It encodes CSARALNSGGNEQFF.

This rearrangement joins TRBV19 to TRBJ1-2, with D perhaps matching TRBD1 (5 bases). CDR3 length: 17 amino acids. Germline CDR1 and CDR2: LNHDA and SQIVND (reference sequence). The V gene lost 5 bases and the J gene lost 4 bases, with 23 bases spanning the gap. In DNA form, the CDR3 reads TGTGCCAGTAGTGGATCGGGACGCGACACGCGAGGCTATGGCTACACCTTC. Its protein product is CASSGSGRDTRGYGYTF.

In its sample, this clonotype was seen many times. This chain joins TRBV5-1 and TRBJ2-7; the D gene could be TRBD1 or TRBD2 (5 bases each). The germline V gene has CDR1 SGHRS and CDR2 YFSETQ. Trimming took off 3 bases at V and 7 bases at J, with 17 bases between the two ends. The CDR3 length is 14 residues. The CDR3 DNA sequence: TGCGCCAGCAGCTCCCAGCTGGGGGTTTGGGAGCAGTACTTC. The encoded protein is CASSSQLGVWEQYF.

This clonotype came up a few times. The chain carries TRBV10-2 and TRBJ2-7; TRBD1 might be the D (6 bases). Germline lookup yields CDR1 WSHSY and CDR2 SAAADI. The CDR3 covers 15 residues. V was shortened by 6 bases and J by 3 bases, with 18 bases between the two germline ends. CDR3 protein: CASRTGTPGLYEQYF. The DNA for the CDR3 is TGCGCCAGCAGGACCGGGACACCCGGGCTCTACGAGCAGTACTTC.

For the CDR3, the DNA is TGTGCCAGCAGCTTCCCTGGCGGGGGAGCCTACGAGCAGTACTTC. This translates into CASSFPGGGAYEQYF. The rearrangement uses TRBV7-9 and TRBJ2-7; 7 bases match TRBD2. V lost 3 bases to trimming and J lost 2 bases; unmatched junction nucleotides: 7. Germline V gene data show CDR1 as SEHNR and CDR2 as FQNEAQ (reference sequence). The CDR3 is made up of 15 amino acids.

V is TRBV11-2 and J is TRBJ1-2; 9 bases map to TRBD1. After removal of 1 base from V and 4 bases from J, the junction contained 7 bases not matched to a gene. The germline gives CDR1 SGHAT, CDR2 FQNNGV. CDR3 size: 16 residues. The CDR3 region has the DNA TGTGCCAGCAGCTTAGTACCAACGGACAGGGGCTATGGCTACACCTTC. Translating gives CASSLVPTDRGYGYTF.

With regard to this clonotype: One end of the junction fails to match germline, which may point to a read error. The chain uses TRBV15 and TRBJ1-3; D is perhaps TRBD1 (5 bases). Germline loops: CDR1 LNHNV, CDR2 YYDKDF (reference sequence). This CDR3 has 17 residues. The CDR3 nucleotides are TGTGCCACCAGCAGAGACACGGGGCACCTCTCTAGAAACACCATATATTTT. Translated, it gives CATSRDTGHLSRNTIYF.